This T cell receptor (beta chain) was sequenced in a study of OX40 agonist ivuxolimab in advanced cancers. About the research overall: Ivuxolimab was administered intravenously to patients at 0.01 to 10 mg/kg every 2 weeks.

Repertoires were generated with immunoSEQ multiplex PCR, while TCRdb's copy carries only in-frame clones and drops some. The data hold tens of thousands of clones, with about 86% observed a single time. This receptor was obtained from an adult with an advanced solid tumor such as melanoma, head and neck, liver or kidney cancer. The sequencing used CD4+ or CD8+ T cells sorted from blood, collected in a trial of the OX40 agonist ivuxolimab.

The CDR3 bases are TGTGCCAGCAGCCGACGGGGCGGGGCTTCCTACGAGCAGTACTTC. Its protein product is CASSRRGGASYEQYF. The chain recombines TRBV7-8 with TRBJ2-7; tentative D call: TRBD2 (6 bases). This CDR3 spans 15 amino acids. Between the trimmed V and J ends, which lost 5 bases and 1 base, there was a span of 15 bases. The V gene's germline CDR1 is SGHVS and CDR2 FQNEAQ.